Reported below is one T cell receptor beta chain. Its antigen is still unknown. The source of the sample is a study of T cell responses to AZD1222 COVID-19 vaccine. Overall study findings and caveats: Females outnumbered males among donors, who were mostly white British; clonal diversity was possibly underestimated. Sampling captured repertoires only after the peak T cell response.

The data were produced by immunoSEQ multiplex PCR, yet TCRdb's version contains in-frame clones alone and is incomplete. The sample holds 150,000 to 200,000 clones; around 88% are singletons and the top ten take approximately 10%. The CDR3 sequence is 15 residues long. Per germline, CDR1 LNHDA and CDR2 SQIVND (reference sequence). Deletions cut 4 bases from V and 5 bases from J, with 18 bases between. V gene TRBV19 combines with J gene TRBJ2-7, with D maybe TRBD1 (6 bases). The receptor was derived from an adult who received the AZD1222 COVID-19 vaccine. Sequencing was performed on peripheral blood, taken 28 days after the second AZD1222 dose. The CDR3: CASSTLTPQGNEQYF. In DNA form, the CDR3 reads TGTGCCAGTAGTACCCTAACCCCACAGGGAAACGAGCAGTACTTC.